Following are 28 T cell receptor beta chains from one sample sequenced in a study of blood T cell repertoires in COVID-19. Repertoires were generated with immunoSEQ multiplex PCR, while TCRdb's copy carries only in-frame clones and drops some. The table has around 70,000 clones, almost 90% seen once; the top ten hold roughly 2.1%. Sequenced sample: peripheral blood. These TCRs come from an elderly woman with active or convalescent COVID-19.

This clone was found once. This chain joins TRBV14 and TRBJ1-2; a possible D gene is TRBD1 (6 bases). The CDR3 loop spans 16 amino acids. The V and J ends lost 4 bases and 7 bases respectively, with 22 bases between them. CDR1 and CDR2 (germline): SGHDN, FVKESK. This CDR3 reads CASSLQTGTREGGYTF. CDR3 DNA: TGTGCCAGCAGCCTACAAACCGGGACAAGGGAAGGTGGCTACACCTTC.

The chain employs TRBV3-1 (or the pseudogene TRBV3-2) and TRBJ2-1; 9 nucleotides match TRBD1. The CDR3 totals 16 residues. Germline V gene lookup returns CDR1 LGHDT and CDR2 YNNKEL (reference sequence). J was trimmed by 6 bases and V by 1 base; bases with no gene match: 7. This CDR3 reads CASSQAPGTGFNEQFF. CDR3 bases: TGTGCCAGCAGCCAAGCTCCCGGGACAGGGTTCAATGAGCAGTTCTTC.

The rearrangement joins TRBV11-3 to TRBJ2-5; the D gene is possibly TRBD2 (6 bases). The CDR3 has 16 amino acids. Trimming left V 1 base short and J 5 bases short, with 17 bases between. The germline CDR1 and CDR2 sequences are SGHNT and YENEEA. CDR3 in amino acids: CASSLVTGSPGETQYF. CDR3 DNA sequence: TGTGCCAGCAGCTTAGTGACCGGGAGTCCTGGGGAGACCCAGTACTTC.

The chain joins TRBV5-5 to TRBJ2-3, with 15 bases fitting TRBD2. The CDR3 covers 19 residues. Germline CDR1 and CDR2: SGHKS and YYEKEE (reference sequence). Germline trimming cut 4 bases from V and 1 base from J; bases unmatched to any gene: 10. In nucleotides, the CDR3 is TGTGCCAGCAGCCTGGGACTAGCGGGGGGATCCTTGGGCACAGATACGCAGTATTTT. This encodes CASSLGLAGGSLGTDTQYF.

CDR3 bases: TGTGCCAGCAGCCAAGGCGGTATAGCGGGAGGGGCGGGGACCCAGTACTTC. It yields the protein CASSQGGIAGGAGTQYF. The chain is built from TRBV4-2 and TRBJ2-5; 11 bases agree with TRBD2. This CDR3 has 17 amino acids. Trimming took 1 base from V and 7 from J; bases not matched to a gene: 11. Germline V gene data show CDR1 as LGHNA and CDR2 as YNFKEQ.

The chain employs TRBV5-1 and TRBJ2-2; TRBD2 agrees at 8 bases. The CDR3 is 15 residues long. Germline V gene sequence: CDR1 SGHRS, CDR2 YFSETQ. Trimming removed 4 bases from V and 6 bases from J; junction bases left unmatched: 8. The CDR3 sequence is CASSTRSSGSGELFF. The CDR3 DNA sequence: TGCGCCAGCAGCACCCGGTCTAGCGGGTCCGGGGAGCTGTTTTTT.

This clone was counted a few times. This CDR3 reads CASSPGSGGNQPQHF. For the CDR3, the DNA is TGCGCCAGCAGCCCCGGGAGCGGGGGCAATCAGCCCCAGCATTTT. V gene TRBV5-1 combines with J gene TRBJ1-5; D not resolved. The ends were cut back, 4 bases at V and 2 bases at J, with 13 bases in the middle. Germline values: CDR1 SGHRS, CDR2 YFSETQ. The CDR3 loop spans 15 amino acids.

The chain couples TRBV9 to TRBJ1-2, with D unclear. The CDR3 has 14 residues. With 4 bases removed from V and 1 base from J, the gap between germline ends came to 11 bases. Germline CDR1 reads SGDLS; CDR2 reads YYNGEE. This chain's CDR3 is CASSLRSDNYGYTF. The DNA of the CDR3 is TGTGCCAGCAGCCTCCGAAGCGATAACTATGGCTACACCTTC. The full variable domain, completed using reference TRBV9 and TRBJ1-2, is DSGVTQTPKHLITATGQRVTLRCSPRSGDLSVYWYQQSLDQGLQFLIQYYNGEERAKGNILERFSAQQFPDLHSELNLSSLELGDSALYFCASSLRSDNYGYTFGSGTRLTVV.

Here the CDR3 DNA reads TGCGCCAGCAGCCAACCCGGGTCTGGTAAAAAAGGGGAGCTGTTTTTT. Translating it yields CASSQPGSGKKGELFF. V and J are TRBV4-3 and TRBJ2-2; D ambiguous. CDR1 is LGHNA, CDR2 YSLEER, per germline. The CDR3 runs to 16 residues. Trimming pared 2 bases from V and 8 bases from J, leaving 18 bases between.

The genes are TRBV9 and TRBJ2-1; TRBD2 might be the D (5 bases). Per germline, CDR1 SGDLS and CDR2 YYNGEE. The V and J ends lost 0 bases and 0 bases respectively, with 7 bases between them. This CDR3 is built from 15 residues. The CDR3 DNA reads as TGTGCCAGCAGCGTAGGCGGGCGCTCCTACAATGAGCAGTTCTTC. Its protein product is CASSVGGRSYNEQFF.

This chain uses TRBV4-2 with TRBJ2-3, with D possibly being TRBD1 (6 bases). This CDR3 spans 16 amino acids. V gave up 4 bases and J gave up 1 base, with 15 bases separating them. CDR1 and CDR2 (germline): LGHNA, YNFKEQ. The CDR3 DNA reads as TGTGCCAGCAGCCGACACGGGACAACCGGCACAGATACGCAGTATTTT. This sequence encodes CASSRHGTTGTDTQYF.

The chain couples TRBV10-3 to TRBJ1-2; D ambiguous. Trimming pared 9 bases from V and 4 bases from J, leaving 12 bases between. Germline values: CDR1 ENHRY, CDR2 SYGVKD. This CDR3 comprises 12 residues. CDR3 bases: TGTGCCATATCCTCAGACTTCTATGGCTACACCTTC. Encoded protein: CAISSDFYGYTF.

The rearrangement joins TRBV7-8 to TRBJ1-3; D possibly corresponds to TRBD1 (5 bases). V lost 1 base and J lost 0, with 10 bases in between. Germline-derived CDR1 and CDR2 are SGHVS and FQNEAQ. The CDR3 runs to 16 residues. CDR3 loop: CASSLDRPSSGNTIYF. In nucleotides, the CDR3 is TGTGCCAGCAGCTTAGACAGGCCCAGCTCTGGAAACACCATATATTTT.

This chain links TRBV2 with TRBJ2-3; 9 bases match TRBD1. V lost 6 bases and J lost 4; bases outside the gene matches: 11. The CDR3 runs 16 residues. CDR1 and CDR2 (germline): SNHLY, FYNNEI. The CDR3 bases are TGTGCCAGCAGCCCCGTTACAGGGGGCTTATCAGATACGCAGTATTTT. It yields the protein CASSPVTGGLSDTQYF.

This rearrangement joins TRBV19 to TRBJ1-5; 7 bases match TRBD1. Germline V CDR1 and CDR2: LNHDA, SQIVND (reference sequence). This CDR3 has 15 residues. V lost 6 bases to trimming and J lost 9 bases; unmatched junction nucleotides: 14. The CDR3 DNA sequence: TGTGCCAGTAGCATCCCCGGGACAGAGTATACGCCCCAGCATTTT. It translates to CASSIPGTEYTPQHF.

The V and J genes are TRBV19 and TRBJ1-1, with D maybe TRBD1 (6 bases). The CDR3 is 14 residues long. V lost 7 bases, J lost 1 base, and 13 bases lay in between. Germline values: CDR1 LNHDA, CDR2 SQIVND (reference sequence). The CDR3 bases are TGTGCCAGTAATAACAGGGCCGGGAACACTGAAGCTTTCTTT. It codes for CASNNRAGNTEAFF.

The V call is TRBV18, the J call TRBJ2-1; TRBD2 matches at 12 bases. CDR3 size: 16 residues. Germline-derived CDR1 and CDR2 are KGHSH and LQKENI. The V gene end was trimmed by 3 bases and the J gene end by 7 bases; junction bases not matched to a gene: 7. The CDR3 DNA follows: TGTGCCAGCTCACCCGAGACTAGCGGGAGTGGGAATGAGCAGTTCTTC. It encodes CASSPETSGSGNEQFF.

This sequence joins TRBV9 and TRBJ1-1; TRBD1 agrees at 8 bases. Germline assignment: CDR1 SGDLS and CDR2 YYNGEE. CDR3 size: 14 residues. Germline trimming cut 3 bases from V and 4 bases from J; bases unmatched to any gene: 5. The CDR3 here is CASSAFTGGTEAFF. CDR3 nucleotides: TGTGCCAGCAGCGCCTTCACAGGGGGCACTGAAGCTTTCTTT.

This chain joins TRBV7-9 and TRBJ1-4; 10 bases fit TRBD1. Germline loops: CDR1 SEHNR, CDR2 FQNEAQ (reference sequence). This CDR3 is 14 amino acids long. V was clipped by 4 bases and J by 6 bases; unmatched bases: 2. CDR3 residues: CASSSGQGYEKLFF. CDR3 bases: TGTGCCAGCAGCTCGGGACAGGGGTATGAAAAACTGTTTTTT.

The chain recombines TRBV5-1 with TRBJ1-1; 7 bases are a match to TRBD1. Trimming cost V 4 bases and J 0 bases; bases outside gene matches: 12. Germline CDR1 and CDR2: SGHRS and YFSETQ. The CDR3 is 17 residues long. CDR3: CASSPALTGRLNTEAFF. CDR3 DNA sequence: TGCGCCAGCAGCCCAGCCCTGACAGGGCGCTTGAACACTGAAGCTTTCTTT.

The chain recombines TRBV6-1 with TRBJ1-2; D is unclear. This CDR3 is 16 amino acids long. The ends were cut back, 4 bases at V and 3 bases at J, with 18 bases in the middle. CDR1 and CDR2 (germline): MNHNS, SASEGT. Here the CDR3 DNA reads TGTGCCAGCAGTGCCCGGACGCCGGGATTACACTATGGCTACACCTTC. This codes for CASSARTPGLHYGYTF.

This chain uses TRBV3-1 (or the pseudogene TRBV3-2) with TRBJ2-2; D may be TRBD1 (6 bases). The CDR3 totals 17 residues. Per germline, CDR1 LGHDT and CDR2 YNNKEL (reference sequence). Trimming left V 4 bases short and J 4 bases short, with 19 bases between. CDR3: CASSPRGIGRGTGELFF. The CDR3 bases are TGTGCCAGCAGCCCGAGGGGGATAGGCCGAGGCACCGGGGAGCTGTTTTTT.

V and J are TRBV6-2 or TRBV6-3 and TRBJ2-1, with 11 bases fitting TRBD2. The CDR3 sequence is 20 residues long. V lost 6 bases and J lost 0; bases outside the gene matches: 16. Germline V CDR1 and CDR2: MNHEY, SVGEGT. The CDR3 region is CASSPRNSGRVLVSYNEQFF. The CDR3 DNA sequence: TGTGCCAGCAGCCCCAGGAATAGCGGGAGGGTCCTCGTCTCCTACAATGAGCAGTTCTTC.

The rearrangement joins TRBV19 to TRBJ1-1; perhaps TRBD1 as D (6 bases). This CDR3 contains 14 residues. Germline V gene sequence: CDR1 LNHDA, CDR2 SQIVND (reference sequence). The V end was cut by 1 base, the J end by 4 bases, with 10 bases between. CDR3 sequence (DNA): TGTGCCAGTAGTATAGCCAGGGGAAGCACTGAAGCTTTCTTT. Translating it yields CASSIARGSTEAFF.

J is TRBJ2-3 and V is TRBV7-2; 8 bases align to TRBD2. Germline V gives CDR1 SGHTA, CDR2 FQGNSA. The CDR3 is made up of 15 amino acids. The ends lost 6 bases at V and 5 bases at J; junction bases unmatched: 10. The DNA of the CDR3 is TGTGCCAGCAGTAGTTTAGCGGGGACGTTAGATACGCAGTATTTT. Translating gives CASSSLAGTLDTQYF.

The chain employs TRBV7-2 and TRBJ2-3, with 7 bases that match TRBD1. This CDR3 has 16 residues. Germline-derived CDR1 and CDR2 are SGHTA and FQGNSA. Trimming cost V 4 bases and J 2 bases; bases outside gene matches: 9. CDR3 nucleotide sequence: TGTGCCAGCAGCTCCGCCAGGGACAGAGTCACAGATACGCAGTATTTT. Protein sequence: CASSSARDRVTDTQYF.

The chain combines TRBV5-1 with TRBJ2-3; the match to TRBD2 covers 8 bases. The CDR3 covers 18 residues. The ends lost 5 bases at V and 2 bases at J; junction bases unmatched: 16. CDR1 is SGHRS, CDR2 YFSETQ, per germline. DNA of the CDR3: TGCGCCAGCAGTTCCCTCTTACGGGTAGCGGGGACCACAGATACGCAGTATTTT. Translation: CASSSLLRVAGTTDTQYF.

This clone was counted once. J is TRBJ2-1 and V is TRBV7-3; 13 nucleotides align to TRBD2. Germline V CDR1 and CDR2: SGHTA, FQGTGA. Trimming removed 5 bases from V and 7 bases from J; junction bases left unmatched: 11. The CDR3 has 17 amino acids. CDR3 protein: CASSTGTSGNGYNEQFF. As DNA, the CDR3 is TGTGCCAGCAGCACTGGGACTAGCGGGAATGGGTATAATGAGCAGTTCTTC.